This entry concerns a single TCR beta chain. Germline CDR1 SGHTA, CDR2 FQGNSA. The CDR3 length is 15 residues. The J segment lost 5 bases and the V segment lost 1 base, leaving 7 bases of the junction unmatched. Per the original methods: Estimation of nucleated cell counts relied on the amplification of reference gene primers. TCRdb's table, derived via immunoSEQ multiplex PCR, lists solely in-frame clones and lacks some. The D gene and trimming were derived from the DNA, and the V and J assignments and clone size from that table. The sample has roughly 100,000 clones; around 88% are singletons. The data stem from a study of blood T cell repertoires in COVID-19. Study-level information: Sources were T cells, B-cell-depleted T cells, or PBMCs; the material itself was cDNA or gDNA.

The J gene is TRBJ2-7, the V gene TRBV7-2, with 8 bases aligning to TRBD2. Sequenced material: peripheral blood. The TCR originated in a human donor in a cohort sampled during active COVID-19. The CDR3 sequence is CASSLGWTSWDEQYF. Written as DNA, the CDR3 is TGTGCCAGCAGCTTAGGATGGACTAGCTGGGACGAGCAGTACTTC.